This T cell receptor beta chain was observed in a study of shared clonotypes between healthy human individuals. The CDR3 contains 13 residues. CDR1 and CDR2 (germline): SGHNT, YYREEE (reference sequence). Negatively enriched CD4+ T cells were divided by CD45RA into naive and memory. Assay: immunoSEQ multiplex PCR; the TCRdb copy retains only in-frame clones and omits some. The data contain 2.3 million or so clones, 85% to 95% of them singletons. The chain links TRBV5-4 to TRBJ2-5; D may be TRBD2 (5 bases). Near its end, the DNA agrees better with TRBJ2-7, so the J call may be wrong. The clonotype comes from a man younger than 30 in good health. Some clones in this sample may be carry-over from other donors' samples. Sequencing used naive CD4+ T cells from PBMCs. The subset: CD45RA+ positively selected. DNA of the CDR3: TGTGCCAGCAGCCCACCGGGGAGCTACGAGCAGTACTTC. This translates into CASSPPGSYEQYF.